This T cell receptor (beta chain) was profiled in a study of cytomegalovirus exposure and HLA in healthy donors (dated by TCRdb to the late 2010s). Study-wide context: According to an earlier analysis of a few hundred of the donors, 150 million to 200 million T cells yielded over 90 million unique TCR beta sequences and about 300 Gb of sequence data. An earlier analysis of 587 of the donors applied high-throughput TCR beta sequencing to assess whether each TCR beta V gene segment acted as functional or pseudogenic. Typing coverage varied by locus: 629-630 donors for A, B, C, DRB1 and DQB1; approximately 500 for DQA1; more than 600 for DPA1; 450 to 480 for DPB1. Because of strong linkage in the cohort, roughly five DR-DQ haplotypes were treated as single units for association and clustering. Of the 398 genotyped donors, 81% were placed in the genetic ancestry cluster associated with self-reported Caucasian donors. To predict cytomegalovirus infection status, the study combined high-throughput TCR immunosequencing, statistical association of individual TCRs with disease status, and machine learning. Rather than drawing on any new phenotypic data, the later analysis identified candidate immune exposures from TCR beta sequences and the way those sequences occurred across donors. Among under 450 genotyped donors of the cohort, an average of around 240,000 unique TCR beta nucleotide sequences were sequenced per donor, around 20% of them non-productive. In a later genetic analysis, genome-wide SNP genotypes for about three fifths of the 666 donors were used, and that subset was treated as a discovery cohort. The study was designed to test whether signatures of past pathogen exposure could be identified by cataloging public T cell receptors. To study patterns of TCR occurrence, a later analysis re-analyzed previously published TCR beta repertoires from 666 donors and added high-resolution HLA genotyping. All discovery cohort repertoires had been generated on a single sequencing platform. HLA typing covered class I and class II loci at four-digit resolution. Along with the roughly 670-subject first cohort, a separate validation cohort of about 110 different subjects was used. The T cell repertoires of several hundred subjects were profiled by immunosequencing and related to cytomegalovirus serostatus. Donor age, sex, ethnicity and CMV serostatus were collected together with the repertoire data. Approximately 300 gigabases of sequencing data and approximately 84 million unique TCR sequences were included in an early release covering roughly 600 HLA-typed donors.

The cohort comprised several hundred healthy bone marrow donors. All cohort members were sampled while nominally healthy, although unrecorded immune exposures were likely present. The donor was CMV seronegative and was included in the group of a few hundred seronegative cohort members. Every donor gave a peripheral blood sample, and the peripheral blood mononuclear cells from that sample were used for TCR beta sequencing. Genomic DNA was extracted from the blood cell samples with the Qiagen DNeasy Blood Extraction Kit. Libraries were made using the immunoSEQ multiplex PCR assay. For the multiplex PCR, a mixture combining 60 forward primers for TCR Vbeta segments and 13 reverse primers for TCR Jbeta segments was used. Amplification of the CDR3 region of rearranged TCR beta genes was performed with a multiplex PCR assay on genomic DNA. The amplified TCR beta libraries were sequenced on the Illumina HiSeq System as 87-base-pair reads. Under the source paper's analysis protocol: Across the roughly 600 repertoires, a later analysis counted roughly 84 million unique TCR beta chains, about 10 million of which were shared by at least two donors. To remove PCR and sequencing errors, raw reads were error-corrected and collapsed into unique sequences using a nearest-neighbor algorithm that merged closely related sequences. CDR3 sequences were aligned to IMGT reference sequences to assign V, D and J gene segments. For a sequence to be retained, at least a six-nucleotide match to both a V gene segment and a J gene segment was required. A rearrangement counted as productive if the CDR3 had no stop codons and remained in frame with V and J, and every other rearrangement counted as non-productive. CDR3 was defined by IMGT convention, running from the second conserved V-encoded cysteine to the conserved J-encoded phenylalanine. The earlier analysis of approximately 590 of the donors excluded any sequence lacking an unambiguous match to a single V gene segment. In an earlier analysis of roughly 600 of the donors, a V segment was called functional when productive rearrangements were above 56.7%, and segregating when the standard deviation between donors exceeded 5%. To diagnose cytomegalovirus status from the catalog of TCR beta chain sequences, a statistical classification framework was built. A later analysis assigned V and J genes by comparing TCR nucleotide sequences with IMGT/GENE-DB human TR gene sequences. The TCRdist pipeline was used in a later analysis to assign CDR3 sequences and most-parsimonious VDJ recombination scenarios. A later analysis defined each TCR beta chain by its CDR3 amino acid sequence plus V-gene family, and excluded reads lacking a unique V-gene family. As a way to deal with suspected cross-contamination and a sequencing artifact, a later analysis dropped 450 to 700 nucleotide sequences that were highly shared and had low generation probability. For each public chain, a later analysis derived a clonal expansion index from normalized ranks of inferred template counts within each repertoire. A later analysis computed generation probabilities with a VDJ recombination model fitted to out-of-frame rearrangements, and checked the results against IGoR. A later analysis scored TCR-TCR, TCR-HLA and TCR-CMV co-occurrence with hypergeometric tests, applying a repertoire-size bias correction to TCR pairs. To estimate false discovery rates, a later analysis permuted the HLA or CMV assignments 20 times. In a later analysis, co-occurring TCRs were grouped with DBSCAN, and TCRdist sequence similarity was added when clustering was performed within HLA-allele-positive subsets. Repertoires with fewer than 30,000 or more than 120,000 public chains, plus five repertoires with anomalous nucleotide sharing, were excluded from co-occurrence clustering. TCRdb re-hosts the immuneACCESS table, in-frame sequences only. Its copies lack some clones; in the studies checked, an unresolved V gene accounts for under half of them, and the cause for the rest is not known. That table is the source of V, J and clone size, and D and trimming were worked out from the DNA. The sample data list 190,000 or so clones, and roughly four fifths of these were observed just once. Roughly 1.6% of the sample goes to the ten largest clones.

Regarding this clone: Its antigen is currently not known. No base quality values were provided; no much bigger clone lies one nucleotide off.

Per the germline V gene, SGHTS is the CDR1 and YDEGEE is the CDR2. Trimming accounts for 0 bases at V and 7 bases at J, while the number of junction bases matched to no gene is 4. The CDR3 starts with the cysteine, ends with the phenylalanine, and has 15 residues. Just the 45-base CDR3 DNA is kept, in frame starting at base 1. Here is what the overall study found, with its caveats: In this cohort, only TCR beta chains were sequenced, and detectable features were limited by the absence of alpha or paired-chain data. HLA typing was unavailable for some donors at each locus, so association tests used only the typed subset. Most TCR sequences were observed very rarely across donors, whereas some public TCRs were present in many individuals. Because the 87-base-pair reads could not distinguish some IMGT-functional V segments, including TRBV6-2 and TRBV6-3, those segments were excluded. In an earlier analysis of some 500 of the donors, most TCR beta V segments were observed in productive rearrangements about 90% or about 30% of the time, broadly matching IMGT annotations. According to a later genetic analysis, donors in an Asian-associated ancestry cluster had fewer N-insertions in productive TCRs than the roughly 670-donor mean. The earlier analysis of almost 600 of the donors excluded over 15 rarely observed V segments, including chromosome 9 orphons, because counts were too low. It was suggested by the authors that the approach could potentially be generalized to other disease states and immunological phenotypes. In vitro tests confirmed that a few of the cytomegalovirus-associated TCR beta chains recognize cytomegalovirus antigens. A further reported finding was that TCR beta sequences accurately predicted the HLA-A and HLA-B alleles for most subjects in the first cohort. The classifier was reported to diagnose cytomegalovirus status with high specificity and sensitivity in both the original and validation cohorts. When HLA alleles, especially DR and DQ, strongly co-occurred, attributing TCR associations to individual alleles was difficult. In a later analysis, HLA-associated TCR beta chains showed more clonal expansion and lower generation probabilities than non-associated chains that were equally common. An association between a missense DCLRE1C variant and V-gene and J-gene trimming of TCR beta chains was found in a later genetic analysis and replicated in an independent cohort. Linkage disequilibrium might explain the correlated functional status among segregating V segments, but an unknown experimental factor could not be excluded. A later analysis associated around 16,000 TCR beta sequences with specific HLA alleles at a false discovery rate of 0.05. Most CMV-associated TCR beta chains appeared to be HLA-restricted in a later analysis, and the HLA associations seemed to be driven largely by CMV exposure. A cluster of highly shared sequence variants was judged likely to represent a technical artifact of the sequencing pipeline. According to a later analysis, TCR association rates differed among HLA loci, with DRB1 alleles showing the most associated TCRs and HLA-C alleles showing the fewest. Presence/absence analyses assumed roughly uniform sequencing depth across donors, an assumption that may not hold. CMV serostatus was the only immune exposure information available for the cohort. A later analysis reported that several top co-occurrence clusters appeared linked to parvovirus B19, influenza, CMV and Epstein-Barr virus. In the study, 150 to 200 TCR beta chains were listed as associated with cytomegalovirus.

This sequence originates from a man aged 50-59 years in good health and CMV-seronegative. The sequenced material came from PBMCs. Recombination linked TRBV5-8 to TRBJ2-2; the central 9 bases match TRBD1. The CDR3 loop reads CASSLEQGASGELFF. The bases read TGTGCCAGCAGCTTGGAACAGGGGGCCAGCGGGGAGCTGTTTTTT.